This is a list of T cell receptor beta chains from one sample in a study of graft-versus-host responses after intestinal transplantation. No antigen is known for these receptors. The method was immunoSEQ multiplex PCR; TCRdb's version includes in-frame clones alone and lacks a portion of them. The sample contains more than 80,000 clones, about 88% of which appear only once. The sample here was unstimulated CD4+ T cells sorted from spleen or lymph node cells, taken before intestinal transplant. These receptors originate from a human donor who received an intestinal transplant. Each CDR3 is given with its conserved first and last residue. The D gene is left open where the match is weak. Clone size is shown for a subset of rows, as once, few, many or a class of expanded clone.

v_gene: TRBV18; d_gene: TRBD2; j_gene: TRBJ2-7; abundance: -; CDR3aa: CASSSTSGRAYEQYF; CDR3nt: TGTGCCAGCTCCTCGACTAGCGGGAGAGCCTACGAGCAGTACTTC
v_gene: TRBV28; d_gene: -; j_gene: TRBJ2-2; abundance: -; CDR3aa: CASSLLGELFF; CDR3nt: TGTGCCAGCAGTTTACTCGGGGAGCTGTTTTTT
v_gene: TRBV5-4; d_gene: -; j_gene: TRBJ2-2; abundance: -; CDR3aa: CASSLATGPSGELFF; CDR3nt: TGTGCCAGCAGCTTGGCCACAGGGCCATCCGGGGAGCTGTTTTTT
v_gene: TRBV19; d_gene: TRBD1; j_gene: TRBJ1-2; abundance: -; CDR3aa: CASRRTGGSGYTF; CDR3nt: TGTGCCAGTAGGAGGACAGGAGGGTCTGGCTACACCTTC
v_gene: TRBV6-1; d_gene: TRBD1; j_gene: TRBJ2-7; abundance: -; CDR3aa: CASSESQGVGEQYF; CDR3nt: TGTGCCAGCAGTGAGAGTCAGGGGGTGGGGGAGCAGTACTTC
v_gene: TRBV9; d_gene: TRBD2; j_gene: TRBJ2-1; abundance: -; CDR3aa: CASSELSSGRALQFF; CDR3nt: TGTGCCAGCAGCGAGCTTTCTAGCGGGAGGGCCCTCCAGTTCTTC
v_gene: TRBV6-6; d_gene: TRBD2; j_gene: TRBJ2-2; abundance: -; CDR3aa: CASSYLRGGTGELFF; CDR3nt: TGTGCCAGCAGTTACCTGCGCGGGGGTACCGGGGAGCTGTTTTTT
v_gene: TRBV6-5; d_gene: TRBD2; j_gene: TRBJ2-1; abundance: -; CDR3aa: CASSSPGLAYNEQFF; CDR3nt: TGTGCCAGCAGTTCTCCGGGACTAGCGTACAATGAGCAGTTCTTC
v_gene: TRBV6-1; d_gene: -; j_gene: TRBJ2-7; abundance: -; CDR3aa: CASSERRLYEQYF; CDR3nt: TGTGCCAGCAGTGAACGGCGGCTCTACGAGCAGTACTTC
v_gene: TRBV9; d_gene: -; j_gene: TRBJ2-3; abundance: -; CDR3aa: CASSVGGSEDTQYF; CDR3nt: TGTGCCAGCAGCGTCGGGGGTTCTGAAGATACGCAGTATTTT
v_gene: TRBV7-9; d_gene: TRBD1; j_gene: TRBJ2-2; abundance: few; CDR3aa: CASSLRGQGAGELFF; CDR3nt: TGTGCCAGCAGCTTAAGGGGACAGGGGGCCGGGGAGCTGTTTTTT
v_gene: TRBV6-1; d_gene: -; j_gene: TRBJ2-1; abundance: -; CDR3aa: CATPTASYNEQFF; CDR3nt: TGTGCCACCCCGACAGCCTCCTACAATGAGCAGTTCTTC
v_gene: TRBV7-9; d_gene: -; j_gene: TRBJ1-1; abundance: -; CDR3aa: CASSLQPNTEAFF; CDR3nt: TGTGCCAGCAGCCTACAGCCGAACACTGAAGCTTTCTTT
v_gene: TRBV2; d_gene: -; j_gene: TRBJ2-1; abundance: -; CDR3aa: CASSVQPGDEQFF; CDR3nt: TGTGCCAGCAGTGTACAGCCCGGCGATGAGCAGTTCTTC
v_gene: TRBV4-1; d_gene: -; j_gene: TRBJ2-2; abundance: -; CDR3aa: CASSQGRVVGELFF; CDR3nt: TGCGCCAGCAGCCAGGGCAGGGTAGTTGGGGAGCTGTTTTTT
v_gene: TRBV18; d_gene: -; j_gene: TRBJ1-5; abundance: few; CDR3aa: CASSHTPREGGNQPQHF; CDR3nt: TGTGCCAGCTCACACACCCCCAGGGAGGGAGGCAATCAGCCCCAGCATTTT
v_gene: TRBV30; d_gene: TRBD1; j_gene: TRBJ2-1; abundance: -; CDR3aa: CAWSVKAGTGYNEQFF; CDR3nt: TGTGCCTGGAGTGTAAAGGCGGGGACAGGATACAATGAGCAGTTCTTC
v_gene: TRBV6-6; d_gene: TRBD2; j_gene: TRBJ2-3; abundance: -; CDR3aa: CASRPSGTGTDTQYF; CDR3nt: TGTGCCAGCAGACCTAGCGGGACGGGCACAGATACGCAGTATTTT
v_gene: TRBV5-1; d_gene: TRBD1; j_gene: TRBJ1-4; abundance: once; CDR3aa: CASSSGQGQGEKLFF; CDR3nt: TGCGCCAGCAGCTCTGGACAGGGACAAGGGGAAAAACTGTTTTTT
v_gene: TRBV5-1; d_gene: -; j_gene: TRBJ1-4; abundance: few; CDR3aa: CASSPTGRREKLFF; CDR3nt: TGCGCCAGCAGCCCCACAGGGAGACGGGAAAAACTGTTTTTT
v_gene: TRBV5-1; d_gene: -; j_gene: TRBJ2-1; abundance: once; CDR3aa: CASSLGDWGLGEQFF; CDR3nt: TGCGCCAGCAGCTTAGGGGATTGGGGCCTGGGTGAGCAGTTCTTC
v_gene: TRBV29-1; d_gene: TRBD1; j_gene: TRBJ2-7; abundance: -; CDR3aa: CSVRTGGPYEQYF; CDR3nt: TGCAGCGTCCGGACAGGGGGCCCCTACGAGCAGTACTTC
v_gene: TRBV29-1; d_gene: -; j_gene: TRBJ1-3; abundance: -; CDR3aa: CSVSIDSGNTIYF; CDR3nt: TGCAGCGTAAGCATCGACTCTGGAAACACCATATATTTT
v_gene: TRBV7-9; d_gene: TRBD1; j_gene: TRBJ1-2; abundance: few; CDR3aa: CASSLGGQGYYGYTF; CDR3nt: TGTGCCAGCAGCTTAGGGGGACAGGGGTACTATGGCTACACCTTC
v_gene: TRBV4-2; d_gene: TRBD2; j_gene: TRBJ2-7; abundance: -; CDR3aa: CASSQQLAEPYEQYF; CDR3nt: TGTGCCAGCAGCCAACAACTAGCGGAACCATACGAGCAGTACTTC
v_gene: TRBV2; d_gene: TRBD1; j_gene: TRBJ1-6; abundance: -; CDR3aa: CASSGGTDNSPLHF; CDR3nt: TGTGCCAGCTCTGGGGGGACAGATAATTCACCCCTCCACTTT
v_gene: TRBV5-4; d_gene: TRBD1; j_gene: TRBJ1-1; abundance: -; CDR3aa: CASSRQQGANTEAFF; CDR3nt: TGTGCCAGCAGCCGTCAACAGGGGGCGAACACTGAAGCTTTCTTT
v_gene: TRBV6-1; d_gene: -; j_gene: TRBJ1-3; abundance: -; CDR3aa: CASSELGGAGNTIYF; CDR3nt: TGTGCCAGCAGTGAGCTAGGAGGGGCAGGAAACACCATATATTTT
v_gene: TRBV9; d_gene: TRBD2; j_gene: TRBJ2-5; abundance: -; CDR3aa: CASSQNSGVGETQYF; CDR3nt: TGTGCCAGCAGCCAAAATAGCGGGGTAGGGGAGACCCAGTACTTC
v_gene: TRBV28; d_gene: -; j_gene: TRBJ2-5; abundance: -; CDR3aa: CATRGETQYF; CDR3nt: TGTGCCACCCGGGGGGAGACCCAGTACTTC
v_gene: TRBV28; d_gene: -; j_gene: TRBJ1-3; abundance: few; CDR3aa: CASSLQGVGTIYF; CDR3nt: TGTGCCAGCAGTTTGCAAGGGGTGGGCACCATATATTTT